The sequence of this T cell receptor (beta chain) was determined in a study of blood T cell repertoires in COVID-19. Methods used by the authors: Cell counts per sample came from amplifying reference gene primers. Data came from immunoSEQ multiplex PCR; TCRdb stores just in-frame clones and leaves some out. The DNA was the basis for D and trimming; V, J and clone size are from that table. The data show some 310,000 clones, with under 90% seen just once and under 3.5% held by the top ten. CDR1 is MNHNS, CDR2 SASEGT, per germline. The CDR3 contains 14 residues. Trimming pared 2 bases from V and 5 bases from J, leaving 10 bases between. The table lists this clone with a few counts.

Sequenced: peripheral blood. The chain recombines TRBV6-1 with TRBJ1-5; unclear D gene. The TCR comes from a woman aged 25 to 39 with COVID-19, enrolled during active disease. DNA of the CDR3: TGTGCCAGCAGTGAACTAAGCGGGCATCAGCCCCAGCATTTT. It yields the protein CASSELSGHQPQHF.